Ten or more counts support the clone carrying this T cell receptor (beta chain). Its cognate antigen is unknown. This specimen belongs to a study of T cells in Graves' hyperthyroidism and ophthalmopathy. Study at large: The blood sample was taken at first diagnosis, before treatment began. Notes on the study in general: Ophthalmopathy onset followed model prediction by a median approximately 7 months.

V lost 8 bases, J lost 1 base, and 3 bases stayed unmatched. The CDR3 sequence is 13 residues long. Germline V gene data show CDR1 as ENHRY and CDR2 as SYGVKD. Investigators excluded patients with uncontrolled infection, other autoimmune disease, pregnancy or lactation. TCR beta CDR3 region amplification was performed from RNA transcripts. HTBI primers were the set used in a first-round RT-PCR of the TCR CDR3. TCRdb analysed the multiplex PCR reads with MiXCR anew, one entry per CDR3 protein. The table records approximately 410,000 distinct CDR3 sequences, roughly 14% of them present only once. V is TRBV10-3 and J is TRBJ2-5, with TRBD2 identical over 8 bases. The sequenced sample was blood. The receptor comes from a man in his late teens or twenties with Graves' ophthalmopathy. The DNA for the CDR3 is TGTGCCATCGGCAGCGGGAGCCAAGAGACCCAGTACTTC. It translates to CAIGSGSQETQYF.